This entry lists 24 T cell receptor beta chains sequenced from one sample in a study of cytomegalovirus exposure and HLA in healthy donors. Amplification used 60 Vbeta primers and 13 Jbeta primers. The table came from immunoSEQ multiplex PCR; TCRdb's copy has only in-frame clones and leaves some out. The table lists more than 150,000 clones, around 82% of them singletons. The source material was PBMCs. These receptors were collected from a boy younger than 10 in good health and CMV-seronegative.

The chain links TRBV27 to TRBJ2-7; 9 nucleotides agree with TRBD1. There are 17 residues in the CDR3. The trim removed 3 bases at V and 4 bases at J, leaving 13 bases unmatched. The germline V gene encodes CDR1 MNHEY and CDR2 SMNVEV (reference sequence). The CDR3 region has the DNA TGTGCCAGCAGTTTCTCCTCGGGGACAGGGTTCAGGTACGAGCAGTACTTC. Translated: CASSFSSGTGFRYEQYF.

In nucleotides, the CDR3 is TGTGCCAGCAGTTTTTGGCCACGGCAGGGCTTAAACGAGCAGTACTTC. Its protein product is CASSFWPRQGLNEQYF. The chain uses TRBV27 and TRBJ2-7; maybe TRBD1 (5 bases). The CDR3 contains 16 residues. V was cut by 3 bases and J by 5 bases, with 20 bases left in between. In germline, CDR1 is MNHEY, CDR2 SMNVEV (reference sequence).

This chain uses TRBV29-1 with TRBJ1-2; D remains ambiguous. Deletions cut 7 bases from V and 6 bases from J, with 6 bases between. The CDR3 runs to 9 residues. Germline V gene lookup returns CDR1 SQVTM and CDR2 ANQGSEA. In nucleotides, the CDR3 is TGCAGCGATTCTGATGGCTACACCTTC. Residues: CSDSDGYTF.

In DNA form, the CDR3 reads TGTGCCATCAGTGACACCCGCGGATCCTACGAGCAGTACTTC. Amino acid sequence: CAISDTRGSYEQYF. The V call is TRBV10-3, the J call TRBJ2-7; D is unresolved. The V end lost 3 bases, the J end lost 1 base, and 10 bases lay between the germline ends. This CDR3 spans 14 amino acids. The V gene's germline CDR1 is ENHRY and CDR2 SYGVKD.

This chain connects TRBV7-9 to TRBJ1-2, with TRBD1 matching over 7 bases. The CDR3 has 16 amino acids. Germline V gene lookup returns CDR1 SEHNR and CDR2 FQNEAQ (reference sequence). The trim removed 5 bases at V and 4 bases at J, leaving 13 bases unmatched. The CDR3 is CASSNFRQGTGYGYTF. CDR3 bases: TGTGCCAGCAGCAATTTTAGACAGGGTACGGGCTATGGCTACACCTTC.

V gene TRBV5-1 combines with J gene TRBJ2-7; D might be TRBD1 (6 bases). V was pared by 4 bases and J by 2 bases, with 13 bases between. Germline CDR1 is SGHRS and CDR2 is YFSETQ. This CDR3 region has 14 residues. The CDR3 nucleotides are TGCGCCAGCAGCACCCTACAGGGCCCCTACGAGCAGTACTTC. It is translated as CASSTLQGPYEQYF.

The J gene is TRBJ2-7, the V gene TRBV27; D might be TRBD2 (5 bases). Germline CDR1 reads MNHEY; CDR2 reads SMNVEV (reference sequence). The V end lost 5 bases, the J end lost 5 bases, and 19 bases lay between the germline ends. CDR3 length equals 15 residues. The CDR3 sequence: CASSPLDYLVNEQYF. The CDR3 region has the DNA TGTGCCAGCAGTCCCCTCGACTATCTAGTCAACGAGCAGTACTTC.

The rearrangement links TRBV10-3 to TRBJ1-1, with 11 bases lining up with TRBD1. The CDR3 runs 14 residues. Germline CDR1 reads ENHRY; CDR2 reads SYGVKD. V dropped 6 bases and J dropped 3; count of bases not matched to a gene: 3. The CDR3: CAISKGQGDTEAFF. CDR3 sequence (DNA): TGTGCCATCAGCAAGGGACAGGGGGACACTGAAGCTTTCTTT.

Here the CDR3 reads CASSDQGYEQYF. Here the CDR3 DNA reads TGTGCCAGCAGTGACCAGGGTTACGAGCAGTACTTC. V gene TRBV6-1 combines with J gene TRBJ2-5; weak D call: TRBD1 (5 bases). The J call may be faulty, since TRBJ2-7 better matches the DNA end. Per germline, CDR1 MNHNS and CDR2 SASEGT. CDR3 length: 12 amino acids.

The chain has TRBV29-1 and TRBJ1-2; D possibly corresponds to TRBD1 (5 bases). Germline CDR1 and CDR2: SQVTM and ANQGSEA. The V end lost 3 bases, the J end lost 8 bases, and 19 bases lay between the germline ends. The CDR3 runs 14 residues. The CDR3 sequence is CSVERQSFGNGYTF. As DNA, the CDR3 is TGCAGCGTTGAGAGACAGTCTTTTGGGAACGGCTACACCTTC.

This clone was seen only once. The chain recombines TRBV5-1 with TRBJ1-4; D gene uncertain. The CDR3 loop spans 13 amino acids. Germline CDR1 is SGHRS and CDR2 is YFSETQ. With 0 bases removed from V and 8 bases from J, the gap between germline ends came to 8 bases. The CDR3 loop is CASSLARGEKLFF. The CDR3 region has the DNA TGCGCCAGCAGCTTGGCCCGCGGGGAAAAACTGTTTTTT.

V usage is TRBV9 and J usage is TRBJ2-1; no definite D call. V dropped 4 bases and J dropped 5 bases, with 16 bases sitting between them. In germline, CDR1 is SGDLS, CDR2 YYNGEE. This CDR3 is 15 amino acids long. The CDR3 loop is CASSLRRSSDNEQFF. The CDR3 DNA is TGTGCCAGCAGCCTCCGTCGGTCCTCGGACAATGAGCAGTTCTTC.

The V call is TRBV12-5, the J call TRBJ2-3, with no clear D. The V gene lost 3 bases and the J gene lost 7 bases, with 14 bases spanning the gap. In germline, CDR1 is LGHNT, CDR2 FRNRAP. The CDR3 sequence is 14 residues long. As DNA, the CDR3 is TGTGCTAGTGGTTTCTCCGGCGGTCTCAATACGCAGTATTTT. Protein product: CASGFSGGLNTQYF.

This chain connects TRBV30 to TRBJ1-1; 11 bases align to TRBD1. This CDR3 contains 14 residues. Trimming removed 3 bases from V and 6 bases from J; junction bases left unmatched: 6. Germline lookup yields CDR1 GTSNPN and CDR2 SVGIG (reference sequence). CDR3 region: CAWRGQGAGPEAFF. CDR3 nucleotide sequence: TGTGCCTGGAGAGGACAGGGGGCCGGACCTGAAGCTTTCTTT.

The chain employs TRBV28 and TRBJ1-3, with TRBD1 as a possible D gene (5 bases). V was shortened by 2 bases and J by 4 bases, with 12 bases between the two germline ends. The CDR3 contains 15 residues. Germline assignment: CDR1 MDHEN and CDR2 SYDVKM. The CDR3 spells CASSLGAERGNTIYF. The CDR3 DNA reads as TGTGCCAGCAGTTTAGGGGCCGAGAGAGGAAACACCATATATTTT. Full variable domain (remainder filled in from reference TRBV28 and TRBJ1-3): DVKVTQSSRYLVKRTGEKVFLECVQDMDHENMFWYRQDPGLGLRLIYFSYDVKMKEKGDIPEGYSVSREKKERFSLILESASTNQTSMYLCASSLGAERGNTIYFGEGSWLTVV.

V usage is TRBV19 and J usage is TRBJ2-7; 11 bases align to TRBD2. CDR1 LNHDA and CDR2 SQIVND come from the germline V gene (reference sequence). The CDR3 consists of 15 residues. V shed 5 bases, J shed 7 bases, and the junction held 10 bases outside the gene matches. The CDR3 region is CASSPRLAGIVEQYF. CDR3 in DNA: TGTGCCAGTAGTCCTAGACTAGCGGGAATCGTAGAGCAGTACTTC.

The chain couples TRBV4-1 to TRBJ1-1, with a possible D match to TRBD1 (6 bases). Per the germline V gene, CDR1 is MGHRA and CDR2 is YSYEKL. The V end was cut by 3 bases, the J end by 4 bases, with 12 bases between. The CDR3 runs to 14 residues. The chain's CDR3 is CASSQGAQSTEAFF. DNA for the CDR3: TGCGCCAGCAGCCAGGGGGCGCAGAGCACTGAAGCTTTCTTT.

The J gene is TRBJ1-1, the V gene TRBV9; TRBD1 agrees at 7 bases. V lost 4 bases, J lost 3 bases, and 6 bases stayed unmatched. This CDR3 is 14 amino acids long. The germline CDR1 and CDR2 sequences are SGDLS and YYNGEE. CDR3 region: CASSPRQGHTEAFF. The CDR3 DNA reads TGTGCCAGCAGCCCGCGACAGGGTCACACTGAAGCTTTCTTT. The variable domain in full, with the rest retrieved from reference TRBV9 and TRBJ1-1, is DSGVTQTPKHLITATGQRVTLRCSPRSGDLSVYWYQQSLDQGLQFLIQYYNGEERAKGNILERFSAQQFPDLHSELNLSSLELGDSALYFCASSPRQGHTEAFFGQGTRLTVV.

This chain uses TRBV28 with TRBJ2-7, with TRBD2 matching over 10 bases. The germline CDR1 and CDR2 sequences are MDHEN and SYDVKM. This CDR3 contains 13 residues. The V gene end was trimmed by 7 bases and the J gene end by 1 base; junction bases not matched to a gene: 1. In DNA form, the CDR3 reads TGTGCCAGCACGGGACTAGCGTCCTACGAGCAGTACTTC. As protein: CASTGLASYEQYF.

The chain carries TRBV11-3 and TRBJ2-3; D gene ambiguous. CDR3 length equals 15 residues. The V end lost 5 bases, the J end lost 2 bases, and 14 bases lay between the germline ends. Germline CDR1 and CDR2: SGHNT and YENEEA. The CDR3 DNA sequence: TGTGCCAGCAGCCTAAGGAGTGGTTTCACAGATACGCAGTATTTT. This codes for CASSLRSGFTDTQYF.

CDR3 region: CASSDGGPGYGYTF. The CDR3 DNA sequence: TGTGCCAGCAGTGATGGGGGCCCAGGCTATGGCTACACCTTC. This chain links TRBV6-1 with TRBJ1-2; tentatively, D is TRBD1 (6 bases). The ends were cut back, 3 bases at V and 4 bases at J, with 12 bases in the middle. The CDR3 length is 14 residues. In germline, CDR1 is MNHNS, CDR2 SASEGT.

The rearrangement links TRBV5-1 to TRBJ2-7; no definite D call. The ends were cut back, 0 bases at V and 2 bases at J, with 12 bases in the middle. CDR1 is SGHRS, CDR2 YFSETQ, per germline. CDR3 size: 15 residues. The CDR3 loop reads CASSLEASYAYEQYF. In nucleotides, the CDR3 is TGCGCCAGCAGCTTGGAGGCTAGTTATGCCTACGAGCAGTACTTC.

This clone was seen once. The chain joins TRBV28 to TRBJ2-2; TRBD1 might be the D (7 bases). The CDR3 has 14 amino acids. With 8 bases removed from V and 5 bases from J, the gap between germline ends came to 15 bases. The V gene's germline CDR1 is MDHEN and CDR2 SYDVKM. This CDR3 is CASAGQLKTGELFF. For the CDR3, the DNA is TGTGCCAGCGCGGGACAGTTGAAGACCGGGGAGCTGTTTTTT.

In its sample, this clone was seen a few times. In DNA form, the CDR3 reads TGTGCCAGCAGCTTTGGACTTCTCTACGAGCAGTACTTC. Its protein is CASSFGLLYEQYF. The chain has TRBV7-2 and TRBJ2-7; D possibly corresponds to TRBD2 (5 bases). The V end lost 3 bases, the J end lost 3 bases, and 9 bases lay between the germline ends. The CDR3 has 13 amino acids. The germline V gene encodes CDR1 SGHTA and CDR2 FQGNSA.